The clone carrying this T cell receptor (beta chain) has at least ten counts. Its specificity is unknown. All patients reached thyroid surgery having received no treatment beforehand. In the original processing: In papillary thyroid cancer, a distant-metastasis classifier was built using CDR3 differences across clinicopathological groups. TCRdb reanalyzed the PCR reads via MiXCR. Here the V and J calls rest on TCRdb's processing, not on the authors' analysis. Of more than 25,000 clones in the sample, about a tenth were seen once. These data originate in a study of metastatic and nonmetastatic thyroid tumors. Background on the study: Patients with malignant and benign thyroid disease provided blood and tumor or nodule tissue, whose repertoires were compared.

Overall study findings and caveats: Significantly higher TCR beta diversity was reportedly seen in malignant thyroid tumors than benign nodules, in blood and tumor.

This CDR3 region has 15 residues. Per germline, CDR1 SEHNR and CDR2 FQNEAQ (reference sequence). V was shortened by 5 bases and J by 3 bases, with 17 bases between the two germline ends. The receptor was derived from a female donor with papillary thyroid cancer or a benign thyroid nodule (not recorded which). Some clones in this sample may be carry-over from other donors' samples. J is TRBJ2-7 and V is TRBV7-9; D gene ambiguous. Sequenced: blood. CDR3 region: CASSPRTKGGYEQYF. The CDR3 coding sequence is TGTGCCAGCAGCCCCCGTACAAAGGGCGGCTACGAGCAGTACTTC.